The clone carrying this TCR beta chain has a handful of counts. Its antigen is currently unknown. The data belong to a study of T cell repertoires in cytomegalovirus infection. Study at large: The public TCR beta signatures pointed to both CMV infection and matching HLA type. Study-wide points: HLA-C-restricted TCR beta clonotypes specific for CMV led the ex vivo response. Of the TCR beta families, the public ones yielded a cumulative frequency that identified carriers of CMV plus the relevant HLA.

TCRdb re-analysed the reads in MiXCR, keeping a single row per CDR3 protein. The table lists around 550,000 distinct CDR3 sequences, more than 20% of them singletons. This CDR3 spans 14 amino acids. The V end was cut by 8 bases, the J end by 6 bases, with 17 bases between. Germline CDR1 SGHVS, CDR2 FNYEAQ. The J gene is TRBJ2-1, the V gene TRBV7-6, with a weak D call TRBD2 (6 bases). This sequence was found in a human donor in good health (CMV status not recorded). Some clones in this sample may be carry-over from other donors' samples. Sequenced material: PBMCs. In DNA, the CDR3 is TGTGCCAGCTCGGGACTCACCGGATCCAATGAGCAGTTCTTC. Its protein is CASSGLTGSNEQFF.